This T cell receptor beta chain came from a study of tumor T cells in aggressive B-cell lymphoma. CDR1 and CDR2 (germline): SEHNR, FQNEAQ (reference sequence). The CDR3 is 14 residues long. Unmatched junction bases numbered 10, after V lost 9 bases and J lost 9 bases. Data came from immunoSEQ multiplex PCR; TCRdb stores just in-frame clones and leaves some out. The sample yields under 5,000 clones, roughly 91% seen once. This chain joins TRBV7-9 and TRBJ2-1; 11 nucleotides agree with TRBD2. Sequences were obtained from tumor tissue. This sequence originates from an adult with diffuse large B cell lymphoma. The CDR3 region has the DNA TGTGCCAGTAGCGGGGGGGGTCGACCGGGTGAGCAGTTCTTC. Translated, it gives CASSGGGRPGEQFF.